The present T cell receptor beta chain was sequenced within a study of shared clonotypes between healthy human individuals. General study points: Sequencing depth was a factor that was expected to affect clonotype sharing among donors.

V lost 7 bases and J lost 5; bases outside the gene matches: 6. Germline V gives CDR1 SNHLY, CDR2 FYNNEI. This CDR3 region has 13 residues. It was at deep level that the assay was run. Clones were sequenced by immunoSEQ multiplex PCR, and TCRdb holds only the in-frame ones, with some missing. Found here are 1,500,000 or so clones, 97% to 99% of them singletons; the top ten hold roughly 0.36%. For this clone: Antigen: not known.

Sample: naive CD4+ T cells sorted from blood. Subset of the sample: CD45RA+ positively selected. The sequence came from a young man in good health. The chain uses TRBV2 and TRBJ1-1; 8 bases agree with TRBD1. CDR3 region: CASTERQGTEAFF. The CDR3 nucleotides read TGTGCCAGCACGGAACGACAGGGGACTGAAGCTTTCTTT. The whole variable domain, remainder taken from reference TRBV2 and TRBJ1-1, is EPEVTQTPSHQVTQMGQEVILRCVPISNHLYFYWYRQILGQKVEFLVSFYNNEISEKSEIFDDQFSVERPDGSNFTLKIRSTKLEDSAMYFCASTERQGTEAFFGQGTRLTVV.